This T cell receptor beta chain was sequenced for a study of blood T cell repertoires in COVID-19. Background on the study: Sites across the United States, Italy and Spain contributed samples from acute and convalescent COVID-19. Sources were T cells, B-cell-depleted T cells, or PBMCs; the material itself was cDNA or gDNA.

Original handling: Reference gene primer amplification gave nucleated cell count estimates. Produced via immunoSEQ multiplex PCR; TCRdb's table is partial and in-frame only. For V, J and clone size, that table is used; D and trimming come from the DNA. The sample records about 15,000 clones, roughly three quarters being singletons. Germline CDR1 and CDR2: LGHNA and YNFKEQ. The CDR3 sequence is 15 residues long. After removal of 6 bases from V and 7 bases from J, the junction contained 10 bases not matched to a gene. Specimen: peripheral blood. The chain is built from TRBV4-2 and TRBJ2-7, with TRBD1 matching 12 bases. This TCR derives from a man in his 70s with active or convalescent COVID-19. CDR3 amino acids: CASSRTGQGAREQYF. The CDR3, as DNA: TGTGCCAGCAGTCGGACGGGACAGGGGGCGCGTGAGCAGTACTTC.